This T cell receptor (beta chain) was observed in a study of blood T cell repertoires in COVID-19. Study-wide background: Samples came from the United States, Italy and Spain, spanning acute and convalescent COVID-19. Nucleic acid was either cDNA or gDNA, and it came from T cells, B-cell-depleted T cells, or PBMCs.

The length of the CDR3 is 14 residues. V shed 8 bases, J shed 3 bases, and the junction held 6 bases outside the gene matches. CDR1 is SNHLY and CDR2 is FYNNEI in the germline V gene. Source study methods: Nucleated cell counts were estimated from reference gene primer amplification. Profiling relied on immunoSEQ multiplex PCR, and the TCRdb table lists in-frame clones only, not all of them. Clonal size and the V and J genes are those of that table, whereas D and trimming came from the DNA. This sample has a few hundred thousand clones, with approximately 86% found just once. This chain uses TRBV2 with TRBJ2-7; TRBD2 agrees at 11 bases. The TCR originated in a man between 18 and 29 years old with active or convalescent COVID-19. The sample was peripheral blood. CDR3 nucleotides: TGTGCCAGCCGAAAGACTAGCGGGGACTACGAGCAGTACTTC. This sequence encodes CASRKTSGDYEQYF.